These 6 T cell receptor beta chains were all obtained from the same sample, sequenced in a study of identical twins. A single record per CDR3 protein comes from TCRdb applying MiXCR to the 5' RACE reads. The sample records a few hundred thousand distinct CDR3 sequences, less than 20% being singletons. Source material: naive T cells sorted from blood. The receptor set was obtained from a man between 50 and 59 years old in good health.

The table lists this clonotype with many counts. The chain carries TRBV15 and TRBJ1-5; unclear D gene. Deletions cut 5 bases from V and 0 bases from J, with 17 bases between. The CDR3 is made up of 17 amino acids. From germline, CDR1 is LNHNV and CDR2 YYDKDF (reference sequence). The CDR3, as DNA: TGTGCCACCAGCCCCCCGTTGGTCGCCAATAGCAATCAGCCCCAGCATTTT. Residues: CATSPPLVANSNQPQHF.

This clonotype turned up a few times. The J gene is TRBJ2-1, the V gene TRBV4-3; the D is unclear. The V end was cut by 0 bases, the J end by 8 bases, with 11 bases between. CDR1 and CDR2 (germline): LGHNA, YSLEER. The CDR3 is 14 residues long. In DNA, the CDR3 is TGCGCCAGCAGCCAAGATCGGCCCCCCGATGAGCAGTTCTTC. Its translation: CASSQDRPPDEQFF.

The chain combines TRBV12-3 or TRBV12-4 with TRBJ1-2; 10 nucleotides agree with TRBD1. This CDR3 contains 15 residues. Unmatched junction bases numbered 7, after V lost 5 bases and J lost 4 bases. CDR3 nucleotide sequence: TGTGCCAGCAGTCCCGGACAGGGGGGAGCCTATGGCTACACCTTC. It encodes CASSPGQGGAYGYTF.

A few counts support this clonotype. This sequence joins TRBV27 and TRBJ2-7; D is ambiguous. Trimming took off 5 bases at V and 0 bases at J, with 17 bases between the two ends. There are 16 residues in the CDR3. Germline V gene data show CDR1 as MNHEY and CDR2 as SMNVEV (reference sequence). The DNA of the CDR3 is TGTGCCAGCAGTCGCACCCCGGAAGGCAGCTCCTACGAGCAGTACTTC. It codes for CASSRTPEGSSYEQYF.

This clonotype was seen many times. V and J are TRBV7-9 and TRBJ2-7; 10 bases fit TRBD1. V shed 5 bases and J 4 bases; nucleotides not matched to a gene: 11. The germline gives CDR1 SEHNR, CDR2 FQNEAQ (reference sequence). There are 16 residues in the CDR3. CDR3 DNA sequence: TGTGCCAGCAGCCACCTCCGGGACAGGGGTTTTTACGAGCAGTACTTC. It is translated as CASSHLRDRGFYEQYF.

The chain links TRBV11-1 to TRBJ1-6; 8 positions agree with TRBD1. The CDR3 extends over 18 amino acids. The V and J ends lost 4 bases and 0 bases, in that order; junction bases with no gene match: 8. The germline CDR1 and CDR2 sequences are SGHAT and FQDESV (reference sequence). The CDR3 spells CASSWRQGQSSYNSPLHF. The CDR3 coding sequence is TGTGCCAGCAGCTGGAGACAGGGGCAGAGCTCCTATAATTCACCCCTCCACTTT.